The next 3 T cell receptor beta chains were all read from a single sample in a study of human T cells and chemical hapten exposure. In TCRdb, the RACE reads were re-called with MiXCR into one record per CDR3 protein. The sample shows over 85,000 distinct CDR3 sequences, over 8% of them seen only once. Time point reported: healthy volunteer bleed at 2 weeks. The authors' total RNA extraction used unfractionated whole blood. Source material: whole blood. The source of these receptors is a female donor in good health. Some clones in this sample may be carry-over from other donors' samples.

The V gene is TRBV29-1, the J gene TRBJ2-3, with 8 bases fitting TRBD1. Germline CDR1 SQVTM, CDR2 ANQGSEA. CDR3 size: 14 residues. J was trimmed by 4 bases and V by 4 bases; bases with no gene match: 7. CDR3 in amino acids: CSVGDRGGADTQYF. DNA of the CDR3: TGCAGCGTTGGAGACAGGGGTGGAGCAGATACGCAGTATTTT.

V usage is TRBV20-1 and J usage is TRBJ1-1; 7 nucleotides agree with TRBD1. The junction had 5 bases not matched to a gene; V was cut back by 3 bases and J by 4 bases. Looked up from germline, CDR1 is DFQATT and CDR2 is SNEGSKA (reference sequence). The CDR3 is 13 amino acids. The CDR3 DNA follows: TGCAGTGCTAGGGGCCAGGGGGTCACTGAAGCTTTCTTT. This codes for CSARGQGVTEAFF.

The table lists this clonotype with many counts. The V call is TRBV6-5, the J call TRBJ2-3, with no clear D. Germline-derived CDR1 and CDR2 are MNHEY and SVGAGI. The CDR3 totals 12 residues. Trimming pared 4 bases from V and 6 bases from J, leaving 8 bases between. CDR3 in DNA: TGTGCCAGCAGTTCCCATGGGGATACGCAGTATTTT. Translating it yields CASSSHGDTQYF.